This is a list of T cell receptor beta chains from one sample in a study of blood T cells in healthy people across ages. TCRdb re-derived calls from the 5' RACE reads in MiXCR, one entry per CDR3 protein. This sample has about 1.8 million distinct CDR3 sequences, with about 50% found just once. Sequencing was done on a sample of blood. The source of these receptors is a woman between 40 and 55 years old in good health. CDR3s include the opening cysteine and the closing phenylalanine or tryptophan. D genes are given only for firm matches. The size entry is marked missing in some rows and otherwise reads once, few, many or a size class.

TRBV3-1,TRBD2,TRBJ2-4,-,CASSQDGVAGGLAKNIQYF,TGTGCCAGCAGCCAAGATGGAGTGGCGGGGGGGCTAGCCAAAAACATTCAGTACTTC
TRBV7-2,-,TRBJ2-3,-,CASSLAPTAFSDTQYF,TGTGCCAGCAGCTTAGCCCCTACGGCCTTCTCAGATACGCAGTATTTT
TRBV11-3,TRBD1,TRBJ2-1,-,CASSLDGTEEETQFF,TGTGCCAGCAGCTTAGACGGGACAGAGGAGGAGACCCAGTTCTTC
TRBV27,-,TRBJ2-1,-,CASSKNRDPHEQFF,TGTGCCAGCAGCAAAAACAGGGACCCCCATGAGCAGTTCTTC
TRBV4-3,TRBD2,TRBJ2-1,-,CASSQVGSGDYEQFF,TGCGCCAGCAGCCAAGTCGGGAGCGGGGATTATGAGCAGTTCTTC
TRBV24-1,TRBD1,TRBJ2-5,-,CATSDHGQGARETQYF,TGTGCCACCAGTGACCATGGACAGGGGGCGCGGGAGACCCAGTACTTC
TRBV21-1,-,TRBJ2-7,few,CASSGGPGQVENEQYF,TGTGCCAGCAGTGGTGGGCCAGGACAGGTCGAAAACGAGCAGTACTTC
TRBV7-2,TRBD1,TRBJ2-3,-,CASSPYRGTTDTQYF,TGTGCCAGCAGCCCTTACAGGGGAACCACAGATACGCAGTATTTT
TRBV9,-,TRBJ1-4,-,CASSAPGPPPSGEKLFF,TGTGCCAGTAGCGCCCCGGGACCCCCCCCTTCGGGCGAAAAACTGTTTTTT
TRBV6-2/TRBV6-3,-,TRBJ2-1,-,CASSFRTRPFEQFF,TGTGCCAGCAGTTTCAGGACTCGACCTTTTGAGCAGTTCTTC
TRBV5-1,-,TRBJ2-3,-,CASSFGGPDTQYF,TGTGCCAGCAGCTTCGGGGGACCAGATACGCAGTATTTT
TRBV5-1,-,TRBJ2-5,-,CASSPTRGSYNEQYF,TGCGCCAGCAGCCCCACCAGGGGCAGTTACAATGAGCAGTACTTC
TRBV4-2,TRBD2,TRBJ2-3,few,CASSQGGDPLAGTLWGTDTQYF,TGTGCCAGCAGCCAAGGAGGGGATCCGCTAGCGGGGACCCTTTGGGGCACAGATACGCAGTATTTT
TRBV2,-,TRBJ1-6,-,CASRRTESPLHF,TGTGCCAGCAGGCGGACAGAATCACCCCTCCACTTT
TRBV27,-,TRBJ2-5,-,CACSSDSPQETQYF,TGTGCCTGCAGCTCGGACAGTCCCCAAGAGACCCAGTACTTC
TRBV20-1,TRBD2,TRBJ2-3,-,CSAPRLAESTDTQYF,TGCAGTGCTCCCCGACTAGCGGAGAGCACAGATACGCAGTATTTT
TRBV18,-,TRBJ2-3,-,CASSPFRGRQDTQYF,TGTGCCAGCTCACCATTCAGGGGCCGACAGGATACGCAGTATTTT
TRBV28,-,TRBJ1-2,-,CTSSLHQDRMGGYTF,TGTACCAGCAGTTTACACCAGGACCGCATGGGGGGCTACACCTTC
TRBV12-3/TRBV12-4,-,TRBJ1-2,-,CASSVEVGAYGYTF,TGTGCCAGCAGTGTAGAGGTTGGGGCCTATGGCTACACCTTC
TRBV10-3,-,TRBJ1-6,-,CAIQGLRDSPPHF,TGTGCCATCCAGGGTTTAAGGGATTCACCCCCCCACTTT
TRBV6-1,-,TRBJ2-3,-,CASKRGPHTDTQYF,TGTGCCAGCAAGAGGGGCCCACACACAGATACGCAGTATTTT
TRBV4-2,TRBD2,TRBJ2-1,many,CASSQEGLAGGHVDEQFF,TGTGCCAGCAGCCAAGAGGGGCTAGCGGGGGGGCATGTCGATGAGCAGTTCTTC
TRBV20-1,-,TRBJ2-7,-,CSARELYEQYF,TGCAGTGCTAGAGAGCTCTACGAGCAGTACTTC
TRBV11-2,-,TRBJ1-1,once,CASSLDRTTEAFF,TGTGCCAGCAGCTTAGATCGGACCACTGAAGCTTTCTTT
TRBV3-1,-,TRBJ2-7,few,CASSHGQLFYEQYF,TGTGCCAGCAGCCACGGACAGCTTTTCTACGAGCAGTACTTC
TRBV2,TRBD2,TRBJ2-1,once,CALTSGGNEQFF,TGTGCGTTAACTAGCGGGGGCAATGAGCAGTTCTTC
TRBV28,-,TRBJ2-5,-,CASSYPGPSQETQYF,TGTGCCAGCAGTTATCCAGGGCCTTCCCAAGAGACCCAGTACTTC
TRBV9,TRBD2,TRBJ2-3,-,CASSVTSGGLNTQYF,TGTGCCAGCAGCGTGACTAGCGGGGGATTGAATACGCAGTATTTT
TRBV4-2,TRBD2,TRBJ2-3,few,CASNLAGSTDTQYF,TGTGCCAGCAACCTAGCGGGGTCCACAGATACGCAGTATTTT
TRBV6-5,TRBD1,TRBJ2-3,-,CASSSPTGGTDTQYF,TGTGCCAGCAGTTCTCCCACAGGGGGTACAGATACGCAGTATTTT
TRBV20-1,-,TRBJ1-6,-,CSARSGQRVSYNSPLHF,TGCAGTGCTAGGTCTGGACAGAGGGTTTCCTATAATTCACCCCTCCACTTT
TRBV20-1,-,TRBJ2-3,-,CSARGTLDTQYF,TGCAGTGCTAGGGGGACTTTAGATACGCAGTATTTT
TRBV20-1,TRBD2,TRBJ2-7,-,CSASVGGAGRYEQYF,TGCAGTGCTAGTGTGGGAGGAGCGGGGAGGTACGAGCAGTACTTC
TRBV4-1,TRBD1,TRBJ1-1,-,CASSLLGQGITEAFF,TGCGCCAGCAGCCTGTTAGGACAGGGGATCACTGAAGCTTTCTTT
TRBV19,-,TRBJ1-6,once,CASSNGRLSSYNSPPHF,TGTGCCAGTAGTAACGGACGGTTGAGCTCCTATAATTCACCCCCCCACTTT
TRBV6-2/TRBV6-3,-,TRBJ1-6,once,CASSIKTVTLHF,TGTGCCAGCAGTATCAAGACTGTGACCCTCCACTTT
TRBV12-3/TRBV12-4,-,TRBJ2-5,few,CASSSIGGRGETQYF,TGTGCCAGCAGTTCCATCGGGGGCCGTGGAGAGACCCAGTACTTC
TRBV7-2,-,TRBJ2-7,-,CASSLDLGDEQYF,TGTGCCAGCAGCTTAGATCTGGGAGACGAGCAGTACTTC
TRBV28,-,TRBJ2-7,few,CASSSSGQKAEQYF,TGTGCCAGCAGTAGTTCAGGACAAAAGGCCGAGCAGTACTTC
TRBV5-1,-,TRBJ1-2,-,CASSLTTVNSIYGYTF,TGCGCCAGCAGCTTGACGACAGTAAATAGTATCTATGGCTACACCTTC
TRBV5-1,TRBD1,TRBJ1-4,-,CASSLGQKNEKLFF,TGCGCCAGCAGCCTGGGACAGAAAAATGAAAAACTGTTTTTT
TRBV3-1,-,TRBJ1-2,few,CASSQGKKANYGYTF,TGTGCCAGCAGCCAAGGAAAAAAAGCTAACTATGGCTACACCTTC
TRBV12-3/TRBV12-4,-,TRBJ2-4,many,CASSLGGGENIQYF,TGTGCCAGCAGCCTTGGAGGGGGGGAAAACATTCAGTACTTC
TRBV5-1,-,TRBJ1-2,many,CASSLAGNYGYTF,TGTGCCAGCAGCTTAGCAGGGAACTATGGCTACACCTTC